Presented here are 21 T cell receptor beta chains from one specimen sequenced in a study of PD-1 blockade in classical Hodgkin lymphoma. Assay: immunoSEQ multiplex PCR; the TCRdb copy retains only in-frame clones and omits some. Of almost 85,000 clones listed, approximately 88% are singletons. All patients relapsed after autologous stem cell transplantation, and brentuximab vedotin exposure varied. This specimen consisted of peripheral blood mononuclear cells (PBMCs), obtained at baseline. The source is a human donor with classical Hodgkin lymphoma.

This clone is a singleton in its sample. The rearrangement links TRBV4-2 to TRBJ1-3; D might be TRBD1 (6 bases). This CDR3 region has 17 residues. V dropped 1 base and J dropped 1 base, with 14 bases sitting between them. From germline, CDR1 is LGHNA and CDR2 YNFKEQ. The CDR3 loop is CASSQAEGQSSGNTIYF. Here the CDR3 DNA reads TGTGCCAGCAGCCAAGCCGAAGGACAGAGTTCTGGAAACACCATATATTTT.

This chain uses TRBV6-5 with TRBJ2-5, with D perhaps given as TRBD1 or TRBD2 (5 bases each). Germline lookup yields CDR1 MNHEY and CDR2 SVGAGI. The CDR3 runs to 15 residues. V gave up 2 bases and J gave up 4 bases, with 14 bases separating them. CDR3 in amino acids: CASSYRAARGETQYF. Here the CDR3 DNA reads TGTGCCAGCAGTTACCGGGCCGCGAGGGGAGAGACCCAGTACTTC.

V is TRBV29-1 and J is TRBJ1-1; D is unclear. Germline loops: CDR1 SQVTM, CDR2 ANQGSEA. V lost 4 bases, J lost 0 bases, and 12 bases lay in between. This CDR3 region has 14 residues. CDR3 amino acids: CSVGGRTMNTEAFF. CDR3 DNA sequence: TGCAGCGTTGGAGGCCGGACGATGAACACTGAAGCTTTCTTT.

V and J are TRBV7-6 and TRBJ2-7; no clear D. The CDR3 is made up of 12 amino acids. Germline V lookup: CDR1 SGHVS, CDR2 FNYEAQ. V was shortened by 1 base and J by 6 bases, with 7 bases between the two germline ends. CDR3 sequence (DNA): TGTGCCAGCAGCTTAGTCGAGCGCGAGCAGTACTTC. It encodes CASSLVEREQYF.

The chain's CDR3 is CASSAAVGGRLSEAFF. The CDR3 bases are TGTGCCAGCAGCGCAGCAGTAGGTGGGAGATTGAGTGAAGCTTTCTTT. The chain uses TRBV9 and TRBJ1-1, with unresolved D. The CDR3 length is 16 residues. Germline values: CDR1 SGDLS, CDR2 YYNGEE. Between the trimmed V and J ends, which lost 3 bases and 7 bases, there was a span of 22 bases. The variable domain in full, with the rest retrieved from reference TRBV9 and TRBJ1-1, is DSGVTQTPKHLITATGQRVTLRCSPRSGDLSVYWYQQSLDQGLQFLIQYYNGEERAKGNILERFSAQQFPDLHSELNLSSLELGDSALYFCASSAAVGGRLSEAFFGQGTRLTVV.

The J gene is TRBJ1-2, the V gene TRBV30; D is unresolved. The CDR3 sequence is 13 residues long. CDR1 is GTSNPN and CDR2 is SVGIG in the germline V gene (reference sequence). Trimming took off 0 bases at V and 4 bases at J, with 9 bases between the two ends. CDR3 DNA: TGTGCCTGGAGTGTGAACGGTCTCTATGGCTACACCTTC. This sequence encodes CAWSVNGLYGYTF.

The rearrangement uses TRBV6-5 and TRBJ1-3; 10 positions agree with TRBD1. CDR1 is MNHEY and CDR2 is SVGAGI in the germline V gene. Germline trimming cut 6 bases from V and 4 bases from J; bases unmatched to any gene: 3. There are 14 residues in the CDR3. CDR3 nucleotide sequence: TGTGCCAGCAGCGACAGGGGGCCCGGAAACACCATATATTTT. Translated: CASSDRGPGNTIYF.

The genes are TRBV30 and TRBJ2-5, with TRBD2 matching 8 bases. V shed 5 bases, J shed 9 bases, and the junction held 5 bases outside the gene matches. CDR1 and CDR2 (germline): GTSNPN, SVGIG (reference sequence). The CDR3 is 11 amino acids. The CDR3 DNA sequence: TGTGCCTGGTCCCTCGGGGGGGCCCAGTACTTC. This sequence encodes CAWSLGGAQYF.

The chain employs TRBV27 and TRBJ2-7; D is unresolved. The V end was cut by 5 bases, the J end by 5 bases, with 10 bases between. There are 12 residues in the CDR3. Germline V gene data show CDR1 as MNHEY and CDR2 as SMNVEV (reference sequence). The CDR3 loop is CASSIPGHEQYF. CDR3 sequence (DNA): TGTGCCAGCAGTATCCCCGGCCACGAGCAGTACTTC.

The chain is built from TRBV6-1 and TRBJ2-7; D gene ambiguous. CDR1 is MNHNS and CDR2 is SASEGT in the germline V gene. Trimming pared 0 bases from V and 2 bases from J, leaving 8 bases between. The CDR3 extends over 14 amino acids. The CDR3, as DNA: TGTGCCAGCAGTGAAGCGCGGTCGACCTACGAGCAGTACTTC. Protein sequence: CASSEARSTYEQYF.

The CDR3: CASSPLRLAGTGELFF. In nucleotides, the CDR3 is TGTGCCAGTAGTCCCCTACGACTAGCGGGCACCGGGGAGCTGTTTTTT. The chain combines TRBV19 with TRBJ2-2; 10 nucleotides line up with TRBD2. In germline, CDR1 is LNHDA, CDR2 SQIVND (reference sequence). The CDR3 runs 16 residues. J lost 4 bases, V lost 5 bases, and 7 bases had no gene match.

This chain uses TRBV6-6 with TRBJ2-6; D unresolved. Trimming left V 5 bases short and J 4 bases short, with 12 bases between. In germline, CDR1 is MNHNY, CDR2 SVGAGI (reference sequence). The length of the CDR3 is 15 residues. CDR3 in DNA: TGTGCCAGCAGTCAACGACACGGAGGGGCCAACGTCCTGACTTTC. Translating gives CASSQRHGGANVLTF.

The chain carries TRBV4-3 and TRBJ2-7, with 12 bases aligning to TRBD2. V was clipped by 6 bases and J by 0 bases; unmatched bases: 3. This CDR3 contains 15 residues. Looked up from germline, CDR1 is LGHNA and CDR2 is YSLEER. For the CDR3, the DNA is TGCGCCAGCAGTCCGACTAGCGGGAGCTCCTACGAGCAGTACTTC. The encoded protein is CASSPTSGSSYEQYF.

This chain joins TRBV6-1 and TRBJ2-1; 7 bases agree with TRBD2. Looked up from germline, CDR1 is MNHNS and CDR2 is SASEGT. V lost 10 bases to trimming and J lost 6 bases; unmatched junction nucleotides: 12. This CDR3 has 14 amino acids. The CDR3 sequence is CATLRASGLNEQFF. The CDR3 nucleotides are TGTGCCACCCTCCGGGCTAGCGGCCTCAATGAGCAGTTCTTC.

The J gene is TRBJ1-2, the V gene TRBV28; the match to TRBD1 covers 9 bases. V gave up 8 bases and J gave up 8 bases; unmatched junction bases: 12. CDR1 MDHEN and CDR2 SYDVKM come from the germline V gene. The CDR3 totals 14 residues. The DNA of the CDR3 is TGTGCCAGCTATCATACTACAGGGGGCTGGGGCTACACCTTC. Its translation is CASYHTTGGWGYTF.

The J gene is TRBJ2-1, the V gene TRBV2; 7 bases line up with TRBD1. Germline V gives CDR1 SNHLY, CDR2 FYNNEI. J lost 9 bases, V lost 7 bases, and 6 bases had no gene match. The CDR3 totals 12 residues. CDR3 region: CASTRGSAEQFF. In DNA, the CDR3 is TGTGCCAGCACCAGGGGGAGCGCTGAGCAGTTCTTC.

J is TRBJ2-4 and V is TRBV4-2; TRBD1 or TRBD2 may be the D gene (5 bases each). The V end was cut by 0 bases, the J end by 5 bases, with 23 bases between. From germline, CDR1 is LGHNA and CDR2 YNFKEQ. The CDR3 has 19 amino acids. The CDR3 DNA reads as TGTGCCAGCAGCCAAGATCTGGAAAGGCAGGGAGTTCTGGAAAACATTCAGTACTTC. This codes for CASSQDLERQGVLENIQYF.

The chain uses TRBV19 and TRBJ1-1; 12 bases are shared with TRBD1. Germline V lookup: CDR1 LNHDA, CDR2 SQIVND (reference sequence). The CDR3 has 16 amino acids. V was pared by 5 bases and J by 1 base, with 5 bases of the junction left unmatched. Here the CDR3 DNA reads TGTGCCAGTAGTTCTGGGACAGGGGGCACGAACACTGAAGCTTTCTTT. It codes for CASSSGTGGTNTEAFF.

The rearrangement uses TRBV30 and TRBJ2-2, with 7 bases that match TRBD1. CDR1 is GTSNPN and CDR2 is SVGIG in the germline V gene (reference sequence). The CDR3 covers 15 residues. J gave up 1 base and V 2 bases, and 4 bases lay outside the gene matches. The CDR3 spells CAWSWAGGNTGELFF. The CDR3 DNA follows: TGTGCCTGGAGTTGGGCAGGGGGGAACACCGGGGAGCTGTTTTTT.

This rearrangement joins TRBV5-8 to TRBJ1-2; D might be TRBD1 (6 bases). The V end was cut by 2 bases, the J end by 6 bases, with 14 bases between. Germline CDR1 SGHTS, CDR2 YDEGEE. The CDR3 has 14 residues. CDR3 residues: CASSFTMGAHGYTF. As DNA, the CDR3 is TGTGCCAGCAGCTTCACAATGGGGGCCCATGGCTACACCTTC. Using reference TRBV5-8 and TRBJ1-2 for the parts outside the CDR3, the full variable domain is EAGVTQSPTHLIKTRGQQATLRCSPISGHTSVYWYQQALGLGLQFLLWYDEGEERNRGNFPPRFSGRQFPNYSSELNVNALELEDSALYLCASSFTMGAHGYTFGSGTRLTVV.

CDR3 DNA: TGTGCCAGCAGCTTAATTATAAACTATGGCTACACCTTC. Translated: CASSLIINYGYTF. V is TRBV5-5 and J is TRBJ1-2; D not resolved. From germline, CDR1 is SGHKS and CDR2 YYEKEE (reference sequence). The CDR3 runs to 13 residues. V gave up 2 bases and J gave up 2 bases, with 7 bases separating them.